Listed below are T cell receptor beta chains from one sample, sequenced in a study of Graves' ophthalmopathy and Graves' hyperthyroidism. MiXCR, run by TCRdb on the multiplex PCR reads, gives a single entry per CDR3 protein. The table lists hundreds of thousands of distinct CDR3 sequences, 40% of them singletons. Sequencing used peripheral blood. These receptors all come from an adult man with Graves' ophthalmopathy. The CDR3 runs from the conserved cysteine through the conserved F or W. D genes are given only for firm matches. Only part of the rows carry a size: once, few, many, or a class if the clone is expanded.

abundance: -; v_gene: TRBV29-1; j_gene: TRBJ1-2; d_gene: -; CDR3nt: TGCAGCGTGATACAGGGCTACACCTTC; CDR3aa: CSVIQGYTF
abundance: -; v_gene: TRBV10-3; j_gene: TRBJ1-4; d_gene: -; CDR3nt: TGTGCCGTCAGATCGGGAGGGGAAAAACTGTTTTTT; CDR3aa: CAVRSGGEKLFF
abundance: -; v_gene: TRBV7-3; j_gene: TRBJ2-1; d_gene: -; CDR3nt: TGTGCCAGCAGCGAAAACCAGGAGAGCTCCTACAATGAGCAGTTCTTC; CDR3aa: CASSENQESSYNEQFF
abundance: few; v_gene: TRBV29-1; j_gene: TRBJ1-3; d_gene: TRBD1; CDR3nt: TGCAGCGTTGGGGGACAGAACACCATATATTTT; CDR3aa: CSVGGQNTIYF
abundance: -; v_gene: TRBV25-1; j_gene: TRBJ2-7; d_gene: -; CDR3nt: TGTGCCAGCAGTAATTCACTAGAAGAGCAGTACTTC; CDR3aa: CASSNSLEEQYF
abundance: -; v_gene: TRBV14; j_gene: TRBJ2-7; d_gene: -; CDR3nt: TGTGCTACCCCCCGAACCTACGAGCAGTACTTC; CDR3aa: CATPRTYEQYF
abundance: few; v_gene: TRBV7-2; j_gene: TRBJ2-7; d_gene: -; CDR3nt: TGTGCCAGCAGCTTAGATATAGGTAGCGACACCTACGAGCAGTACTTC; CDR3aa: CASSLDIGSDTYEQYF
abundance: -; v_gene: TRBV25-1; j_gene: TRBJ1-6; d_gene: -; CDR3nt: TGTGCCAGCAGTTTGGCGGCAACCGTTGCACCCCTCCACTTT; CDR3aa: CASSLAATVAPLHF
abundance: many; v_gene: TRBV6-6; j_gene: TRBJ1-1; d_gene: -; CDR3nt: TGTGCCAGCAGTCGGCAGGAGGGCACTGAAGCTTTCTTT; CDR3aa: CASSRQEGTEAFF
abundance: many; v_gene: TRBV7-6; j_gene: TRBJ2-2; d_gene: -; CDR3nt: TGTGCCAGCAGCTTAGACAGACACACCGGGGAGCTGTTTTTT; CDR3aa: CASSLDRHTGELFF
abundance: many; v_gene: TRBV10-2; j_gene: TRBJ1-2; d_gene: TRBD1; CDR3nt: TGCGCCAGCAGTGAGCCCAGGGGGCATGATGGCTACACCTTC; CDR3aa: CASSEPRGHDGYTF
abundance: -; v_gene: TRBV25-1; j_gene: TRBJ1-5; d_gene: -; CDR3nt: TGTGCCAGCAGTGAAGGGGGTGTCGGGGGCAATCAGCCCCAGCATTTT; CDR3aa: CASSEGGVGGNQPQHF
abundance: -; v_gene: TRBV10-2; j_gene: TRBJ1-1; d_gene: TRBD1; CDR3nt: TGTGCCAGCAGCCAAGATACAGGGGCGCGGGACACTGAAGCTTTCTTT; CDR3aa: CASSQDTGARDTEAFF
abundance: few; v_gene: TRBV10-3; j_gene: TRBJ1-2; d_gene: -; CDR3nt: TGTGCCAGCAAGAAGACAGCCTATGGCTACACCTTC; CDR3aa: CASKKTAYGYTF
abundance: -; v_gene: TRBV24-1; j_gene: TRBJ2-5; d_gene: TRBD2; CDR3nt: TGTGCCAGCAGTTTCTCGACTAGCCGGGGGAGGACCCAGTACTTC; CDR3aa: CASSFSTSRGRTQYF
abundance: few; v_gene: TRBV12-3/TRBV12-4; j_gene: TRBJ2-5; d_gene: -; CDR3nt: TGTGCCAGGGACCTTTCCATCCCCAGGGAGGAAGAGACCCAGTACTTC; CDR3aa: CARDLSIPREEETQYF
abundance: many; v_gene: TRBV7-9; j_gene: TRBJ1-2; d_gene: -; CDR3nt: TGTGCCAGCAGTCGAAACGTGGCCGCAGGGAACTATGGCTACACCTTC; CDR3aa: CASSRNVAAGNYGYTF
abundance: -; v_gene: TRBV9; j_gene: TRBJ2-7; d_gene: -; CDR3nt: TGTGCCAGCAGTTCCCCCGGTGCAGTACCCTACGAGCAGTACTTC; CDR3aa: CASSSPGAVPYEQYF
abundance: -; v_gene: TRBV24-1; j_gene: TRBJ1-4; d_gene: TRBD1; CDR3nt: TGTGCCACCAGTGACCCAGGGGGAGGTGAAAAACTGTTTTTT; CDR3aa: CATSDPGGGEKLFF
abundance: many; v_gene: TRBV2; j_gene: TRBJ1-2; d_gene: TRBD1; CDR3nt: TGTGCCAGCAGAACCGGGACAGACTATGGCTACACCTTC; CDR3aa: CASRTGTDYGYTF
abundance: -; v_gene: TRBV9; j_gene: TRBJ2-5; d_gene: -; CDR3nt: TGTGCCAGCAGCGAGAGGGTTGTTGGAGAGACCCAGTACTTC; CDR3aa: CASSERVVGETQYF
abundance: few; v_gene: TRBV4-2; j_gene: TRBJ2-2; d_gene: -; CDR3nt: TGTGCCAGCAGCCAAGAACAGGCGAACACCGGGGAGCTGTTTTTT; CDR3aa: CASSQEQANTGELFF
abundance: once; v_gene: TRBV10-3; j_gene: TRBJ2-3; d_gene: -; CDR3nt: TGTGCCATCAGTGATCGGGGGACTGACACAGATACGCAGTATTTT; CDR3aa: CAISDRGTDTDTQYF
abundance: -; v_gene: TRBV7-2; j_gene: TRBJ2-1; d_gene: -; CDR3nt: TGTGCCAGCAGCTTAGCGGGGATGGACAATGAGCAGTTCTTC; CDR3aa: CASSLAGMDNEQFF
abundance: -; v_gene: TRBV9; j_gene: TRBJ1-4; d_gene: -; CDR3nt: TGTGCCAGCAGCCAACTAGGGAAACTGTTTTTT; CDR3aa: CASSQLGKLFF
abundance: -; v_gene: TRBV6-4; j_gene: TRBJ1-5; d_gene: -; CDR3nt: TGTGCCAGCAGGAGGGATCAGCCCCAGCATTTT; CDR3aa: CASRRDQPQHF
abundance: -; v_gene: TRBV7-9; j_gene: TRBJ2-7; d_gene: TRBD1; CDR3nt: TGTGCCAGCAGCTCACCGGGACAGTACCGCTACGAGCAGTACTTC; CDR3aa: CASSSPGQYRYEQYF
abundance: -; v_gene: TRBV9; j_gene: TRBJ2-7; d_gene: -; CDR3nt: TGTGCCAGCAGCTTAGGCCCCCGTCGCGAGCAGTACTTC; CDR3aa: CASSLGPRREQYF
abundance: few; v_gene: TRBV29-1; j_gene: TRBJ2-6; d_gene: -; CDR3nt: TGCAGCGTTGAGAGGGTCTCGGCTGAAGCTTTC; CDR3aa: CSVERVSAEAF
abundance: -; v_gene: TRBV7-2; j_gene: TRBJ1-2; d_gene: -; CDR3nt: TGTGCCAGCAGTTACTCTGGGGGGGAAGTGGATAACTATGGCTACACCTTC; CDR3aa: CASSYSGGEVDNYGYTF
abundance: many; v_gene: TRBV20-1; j_gene: TRBJ1-1; d_gene: TRBD1; CDR3nt: TGCAGTGAAAGCCAGGGGGTGAGCACTGAAGCTTTCTTT; CDR3aa: CSESQGVSTEAFF
abundance: -; v_gene: TRBV11-2; j_gene: TRBJ2-5; d_gene: -; CDR3nt: TGTGCCAGCAGCTTAGCTCATAGCAATCAGCCCCAGTACTTC; CDR3aa: CASSLAHSNQPQYF
abundance: -; v_gene: TRBV7-7; j_gene: TRBJ2-5; d_gene: -; CDR3nt: TGTGCCAGCAGCCCCCTGGGCGGCCAGTACTTC; CDR3aa: CASSPLGGQYF
abundance: -; v_gene: TRBV20-1; j_gene: TRBJ1-5; d_gene: -; CDR3nt: TGCAGTGCTAGTTACGGGGGCTCTCAGCCCCAGCATTTT; CDR3aa: CSASYGGSQPQHF
abundance: -; v_gene: TRBV6-1; j_gene: TRBJ1-1; d_gene: TRBD1; CDR3nt: TGTGCCAGCAGTTACGCGCTGAAACAGGGGGGAGACACTGAAGCTTTCTTT; CDR3aa: CASSYALKQGGDTEAFF
abundance: -; v_gene: TRBV2; j_gene: TRBJ1-5; d_gene: -; CDR3nt: TGTGCCAGCAGCTTAGCCGGCAGGTCGGTGCTCAATCAGCCCCAGCATTTT; CDR3aa: CASSLAGRSVLNQPQHF
abundance: few; v_gene: TRBV19; j_gene: TRBJ2-7; d_gene: -; CDR3nt: TGTGCCAGTAGTTTCACCAGCGGAGCCTACGAGCAGTACTTC; CDR3aa: CASSFTSGAYEQYF
abundance: many; v_gene: TRBV25-1; j_gene: TRBJ1-5; d_gene: -; CDR3nt: TGTGCCAGCAGTGAATCAAGAGGGGGGGGCAATCAGCCCCAGCATTTT; CDR3aa: CASSESRGGGNQPQHF
abundance: once; v_gene: TRBV4-3; j_gene: TRBJ2-7; d_gene: -; CDR3nt: TGCGCCAGCAGCCAAGGGTCGGTTTGGCAGGGTGGCTACGAGCAGTACTTC; CDR3aa: CASSQGSVWQGGYEQYF
abundance: -; v_gene: TRBV29-1; j_gene: TRBJ1-5; d_gene: -; CDR3nt: TGCAGCGTTGAAGAACAGGGCAATCAGCCCCAGCATTTT; CDR3aa: CSVEEQGNQPQHF
abundance: few; v_gene: TRBV2; j_gene: TRBJ2-2; d_gene: -; CDR3nt: TGTGCCAGCAGTCCGGACAGACATCTCACCGGGGAGCTGTTTTTT; CDR3aa: CASSPDRHLTGELFF
abundance: many; v_gene: TRBV29-1; j_gene: TRBJ1-2; d_gene: -; CDR3nt: TGCAGCGTTGGGGGTTTAGACTATGGCTACACCTTC; CDR3aa: CSVGGLDYGYTF
abundance: few; v_gene: TRBV12-3/TRBV12-4; j_gene: TRBJ2-5; d_gene: -; CDR3nt: TGTGCCAGCAGTTACTCACGCCACACCGCCCGGCAAGAGACCCAGTACTTC; CDR3aa: CASSYSRHTARQETQYF
abundance: many; v_gene: TRBV7-9; j_gene: TRBJ2-5; d_gene: -; CDR3nt: TGTGCCAGCACCACATTTGAGACCCAGTACTTC; CDR3aa: CASTTFETQYF
abundance: -; v_gene: TRBV2; j_gene: TRBJ2-5; d_gene: TRBD2; CDR3nt: TGTGCCAGCAGTGACGGGACTAGGGCCACAGAGACCCAGTACTTC; CDR3aa: CASSDGTRATETQYF
abundance: -; v_gene: TRBV5-6; j_gene: TRBJ1-1; d_gene: -; CDR3nt: TGTGCCAGCAGCTCCTTTAGGCAGGGAGGGAACACTGAAGCTTTCTTT; CDR3aa: CASSSFRQGGNTEAFF
abundance: -; v_gene: TRBV19; j_gene: TRBJ2-7; d_gene: TRBD1; CDR3nt: TGTGCCAGTAGTACGGGTGGGACAGTCCCCTACGAGCAGTACTTC; CDR3aa: CASSTGGTVPYEQYF